This T cell receptor (beta chain) was observed in a study of T-cell memory formation after mild COVID-19. Study-level information: The TCR clusters were mostly specific to one donor.

A remark on this clonotype: Its antigen is still unknown.

Findings and limits, study-wide: Whereas later expanders leaned CD4+, clones contracting day 15 to 85 showed a balanced CD4/CD8 makeup.

In germline, CDR1 is SGHRS, CDR2 YFSETQ. V lost 4 bases and J lost 10; bases outside the gene matches: 11. The CDR3 has 15 residues. TCRdb fed the 5' RACE reads into MiXCR, producing one record per CDR3 protein. The data contain a few hundred thousand distinct CDR3 sequences, roughly 18% of them seen just once; the ten biggest clones take up 20% to 25%. The source material was PBMCs or a T cell subset sorted from them (not recorded which). The genes are TRBV5-1 and TRBJ1-6, with 7 bases matching TRBD1. This TCR came from a man aged 18 to 29 who had mild COVID-19 (a few samples of this study predate the infection). Cell type and time point are not known. The CDR3: CASSPSTGEWSPLHF. The DNA of the CDR3 is TGCGCCAGCAGCCCTTCTACAGGGGAATGGTCACCCCTCCACTTT. The full variable domain, rest sourced from reference TRBV5-1 and TRBJ1-6, is KAGVTQTPRYLIKTRGQQVTLSCSPISGHRSVSWYQQTPGQGLQFLFEYFSETQRNKGNFPGRFSGRQFSNSRSEMNVSTLELGDSALYLCASSPSTGEWSPLHFGNGTRLTVT.